The T cell receptor (beta chain) described here comes from a study of cytotoxic CD8 clonotypes in ibrutinib-treated CLL. Study information: Mean per-sample yields comprised 255,043 productive templates and 85,000 to 95,000 productive rearrangements.

Produced via immunoSEQ multiplex PCR; TCRdb's table is partial and in-frame only. This sample has 300,000 to 400,000 clones, with 60% to 80% found just once. This CDR3 is 13 amino acids long. The V gene lost 5 bases and the J gene lost 1 base, with 8 bases spanning the gap. Germline loops: CDR1 KGHSH, CDR2 LQKENI. This clone was observed a handful of times. This TCR came from a human donor with chronic lymphocytic leukemia. The sample was PBMCs, taken after 36 months of ibrutinib treatment. The chain has TRBV18 and TRBJ1-1; D gene unclear. This CDR3 reads CASSSRQNTEAFF. The CDR3 nucleotides are TGTGCCAGCTCATCCCGTCAGAACACTGAAGCTTTCTTT. Full variable domain (remainder filled in from reference TRBV18 and TRBJ1-1): NAGVMQNPRHLVRRRGQEARLRCSPMKGHSHVYWYRQLPEEGLKFMVYLQKENIIDESGMPKERFSAEFPKEGPSILRIQQVVRGDSAAYFCASSSRQNTEAFFGQGTRLTVV.